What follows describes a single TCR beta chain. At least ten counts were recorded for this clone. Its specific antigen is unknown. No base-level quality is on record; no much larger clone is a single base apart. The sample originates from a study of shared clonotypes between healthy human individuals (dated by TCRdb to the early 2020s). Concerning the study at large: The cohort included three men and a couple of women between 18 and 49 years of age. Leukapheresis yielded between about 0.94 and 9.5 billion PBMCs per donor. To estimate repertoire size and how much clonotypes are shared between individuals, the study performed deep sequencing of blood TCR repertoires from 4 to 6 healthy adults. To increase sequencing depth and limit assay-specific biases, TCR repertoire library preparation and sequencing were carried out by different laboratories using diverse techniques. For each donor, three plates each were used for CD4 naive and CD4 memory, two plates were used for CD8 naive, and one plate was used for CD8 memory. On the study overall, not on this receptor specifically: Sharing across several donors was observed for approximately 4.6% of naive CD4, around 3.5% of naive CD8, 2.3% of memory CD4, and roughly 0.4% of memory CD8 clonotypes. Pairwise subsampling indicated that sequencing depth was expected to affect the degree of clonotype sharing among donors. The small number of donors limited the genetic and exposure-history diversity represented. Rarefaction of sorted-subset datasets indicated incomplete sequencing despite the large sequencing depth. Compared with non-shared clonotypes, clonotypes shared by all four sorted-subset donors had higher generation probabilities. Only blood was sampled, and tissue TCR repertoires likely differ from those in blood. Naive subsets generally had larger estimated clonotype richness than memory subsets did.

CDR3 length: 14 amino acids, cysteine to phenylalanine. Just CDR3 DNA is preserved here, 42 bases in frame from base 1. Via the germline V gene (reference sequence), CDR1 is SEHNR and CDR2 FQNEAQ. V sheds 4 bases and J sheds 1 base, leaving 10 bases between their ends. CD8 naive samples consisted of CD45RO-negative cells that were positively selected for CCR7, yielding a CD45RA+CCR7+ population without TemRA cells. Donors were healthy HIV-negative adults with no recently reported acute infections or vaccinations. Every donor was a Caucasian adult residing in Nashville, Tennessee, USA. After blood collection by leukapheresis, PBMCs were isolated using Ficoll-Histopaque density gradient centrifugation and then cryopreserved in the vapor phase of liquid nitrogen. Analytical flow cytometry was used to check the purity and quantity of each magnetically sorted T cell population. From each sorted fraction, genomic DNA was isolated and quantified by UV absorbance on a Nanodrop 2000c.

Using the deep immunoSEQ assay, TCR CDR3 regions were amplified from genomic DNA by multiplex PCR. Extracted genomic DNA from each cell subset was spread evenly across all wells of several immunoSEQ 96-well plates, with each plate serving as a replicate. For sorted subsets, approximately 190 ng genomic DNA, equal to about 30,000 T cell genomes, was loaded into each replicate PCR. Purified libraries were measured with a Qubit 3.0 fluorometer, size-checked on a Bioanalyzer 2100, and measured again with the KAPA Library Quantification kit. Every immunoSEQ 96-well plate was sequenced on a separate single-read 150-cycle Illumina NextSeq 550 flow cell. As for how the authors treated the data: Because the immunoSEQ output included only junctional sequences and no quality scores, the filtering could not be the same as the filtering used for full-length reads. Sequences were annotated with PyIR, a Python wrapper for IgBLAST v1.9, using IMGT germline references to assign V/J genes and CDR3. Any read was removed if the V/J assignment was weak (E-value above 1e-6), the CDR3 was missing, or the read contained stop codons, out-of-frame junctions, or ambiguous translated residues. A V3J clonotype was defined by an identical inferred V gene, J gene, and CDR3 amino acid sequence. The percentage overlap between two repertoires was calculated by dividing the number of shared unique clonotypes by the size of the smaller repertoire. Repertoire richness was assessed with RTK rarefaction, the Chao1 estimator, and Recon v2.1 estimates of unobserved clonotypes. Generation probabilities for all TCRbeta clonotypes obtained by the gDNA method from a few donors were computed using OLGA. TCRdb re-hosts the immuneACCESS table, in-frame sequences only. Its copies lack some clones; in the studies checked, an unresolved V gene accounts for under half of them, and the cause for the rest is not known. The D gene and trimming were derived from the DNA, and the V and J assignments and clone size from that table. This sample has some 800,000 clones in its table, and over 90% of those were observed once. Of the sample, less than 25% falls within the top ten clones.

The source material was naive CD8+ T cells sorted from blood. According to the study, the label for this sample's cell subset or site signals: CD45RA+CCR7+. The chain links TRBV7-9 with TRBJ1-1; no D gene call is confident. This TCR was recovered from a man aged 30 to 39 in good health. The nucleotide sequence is TGTGCCAGCAGCTCCACCGAATGGAACACTGAAGCTTTCTTT. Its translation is CASSSTEWNTEAFF.